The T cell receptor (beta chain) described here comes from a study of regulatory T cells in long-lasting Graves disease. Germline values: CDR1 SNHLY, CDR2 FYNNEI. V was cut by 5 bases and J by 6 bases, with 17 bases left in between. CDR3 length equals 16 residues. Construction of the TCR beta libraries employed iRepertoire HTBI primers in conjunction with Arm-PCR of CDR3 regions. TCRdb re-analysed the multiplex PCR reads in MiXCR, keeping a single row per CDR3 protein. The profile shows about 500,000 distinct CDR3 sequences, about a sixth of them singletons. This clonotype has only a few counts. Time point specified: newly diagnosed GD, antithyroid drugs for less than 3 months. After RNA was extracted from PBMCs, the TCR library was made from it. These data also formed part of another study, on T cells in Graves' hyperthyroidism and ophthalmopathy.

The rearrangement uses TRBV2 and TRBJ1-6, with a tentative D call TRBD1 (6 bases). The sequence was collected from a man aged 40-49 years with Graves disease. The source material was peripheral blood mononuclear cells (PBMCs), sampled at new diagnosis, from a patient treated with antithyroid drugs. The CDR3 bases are TGTGCCAGCAGTAAAGTGGTAGGGGGAGGTAATTCACCCCTCCACTTT. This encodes CASSKVVGGGNSPLHF.